The clone carrying this T cell receptor beta chain occurred a few times. Antigen: not known. Individual cDNA molecules carried attached unique molecular identifiers. TCRdb recomputed calls from the 5' RACE reads with MiXCR, one row per CDR3 protein. Of 80,000 to 95,000 distinct CDR3 sequences listed, roughly 15% were seen once; the top ten hold approximately 5.1%. The data originate from a study of early T cells in non-severe SARS-CoV-2 infection. Study background: Chains from this unsorted whole-blood bulk RNA could not be paired. Study-wide points: Anti-spike CD8 specificities were favored by VDJdb matching, whose results missed private and CD4 specificities.

The CDR3 loop spans 16 amino acids. With 3 bases removed from V and 0 bases from J, the gap between germline ends came to 12 bases. Per germline, CDR1 MNHEY and CDR2 SVGAGI. This receptor was obtained from an adult who was a healthcare worker with PCR-confirmed SARS-CoV-2 infection or an uninfected control (not recorded which). This chain uses TRBV6-5 with TRBJ1-3, with TRBD1 as a possible D gene (5 bases). The sequencing here drew on whole blood, taken at baseline. The CDR3 DNA reads TGTGCCAGCAGTTATCTCTACGGGGGCTCTGGAAACACCATATATTTT. This codes for CASSYLYGGSGNTIYF.